The rows below give T cell receptor beta chains drawn from one sample of a study of CD8 T cells in Susac syndrome. TCRdb re-called the immunoSEQ multiplex PCR reads through MiXCR, storing one row per CDR3 protein. Of about 400,000 distinct CDR3 sequences in the sample, more than 80% were seen once. The sample comprised CD8+ T cells from PBMCs. The receptors shown here come from a human donor with multiple sclerosis. Both conserved end residues are part of each CDR3. A D gene is named only where the DNA matches it firmly. The size field is filled for only some rows; it gives once, few, many or a size class.

clone size: .; V gene: TRBV11-2; J gene: TRBJ2-5; CDR3 length: 16; D gene: .; CDR3 DNA: TGTGCCAGCAGCGTAACCCCGGGACAAACACAAGAGACCCAGTACTTC; CDR3 protein: CASSVTPGQTQETQYF
clone size: .; V gene: TRBV19; J gene: TRBJ2-5; CDR3 length: 15; D gene: .; CDR3 DNA: TGTGCCAGTAGTATAGCGACCGCACGGGAAGAGACCCAGTACTTC; CDR3 protein: CASSIATAREETQYF
clone size: .; V gene: TRBV7-9; J gene: TRBJ1-4; CDR3 length: 11; D gene: .; CDR3 DNA: TGTGCCAGCAGCTCCGATGAAAAACTGTTTTTT; CDR3 protein: CASSSDEKLFF
clone size: .; V gene: TRBV12-3/TRBV12-4; J gene: TRBJ1-5; CDR3 length: 15; D gene: .; CDR3 DNA: TGTGCCAGCAGTTTGGTCAGGGGAAGCAATCAGCCCCAGCATTTT; CDR3 protein: CASSLVRGSNQPQHF
clone size: few; V gene: TRBV6-1; J gene: TRBJ2-6; CDR3 length: 16; D gene: .; CDR3 DNA: TGTGCCAGCAGCTGGAGTCCGGGAGCAGGGGCCAACGTCCTGACTTTC; CDR3 protein: CASSWSPGAGANVLTF
clone size: .; V gene: TRBV7-9; J gene: TRBJ2-1; CDR3 length: 14; D gene: .; CDR3 DNA: TGTGCCAGCAGCTTCCCAGGACCCGAGGGTGAGCAGTTCTTC; CDR3 protein: CASSFPGPEGEQFF
clone size: .; V gene: TRBV4-1; J gene: TRBJ1-1; CDR3 length: 15; D gene: TRBD1; CDR3 DNA: TGCGCCAGCAGCCCAGGGGGGCTGATTGGCACTGAAGCTTTCTTT; CDR3 protein: CASSPGGLIGTEAFF
clone size: few; V gene: TRBV30; J gene: TRBJ2-7; CDR3 length: 13; D gene: TRBD1; CDR3 DNA: TGTGCCTGGAGCGCCGGGACAGGGTACGAGCAGTACTTC; CDR3 protein: CAWSAGTGYEQYF
clone size: .; V gene: TRBV11-2; J gene: TRBJ1-4; CDR3 length: 16; D gene: .; CDR3 DNA: TGTGCCAGCAGCCATCCCCCCCACAACTTGCGTGAAAAACTGTTTTTT; CDR3 protein: CASSHPPHNLREKLFF
clone size: once; V gene: TRBV6-5; J gene: TRBJ2-7; CDR3 length: 14; D gene: .; CDR3 DNA: TGTGCCAGCAGTTACTCCCCTAGCTCCTACGAGCAGTACTTC; CDR3 protein: CASSYSPSSYEQYF
clone size: .; V gene: TRBV9; J gene: TRBJ2-3; CDR3 length: 16; D gene: .; CDR3 DNA: TGTGCCAGCAGCGTAGGGGGGGGGCGAAGCACAGATACGCAGTATTTT; CDR3 protein: CASSVGGGRSTDTQYF
clone size: once; V gene: TRBV5-1; J gene: TRBJ2-1; CDR3 length: 16; D gene: .; CDR3 DNA: TGCGCCAGCAGCGGCGGGGACGGGAGCTCCTACAATGAGCAGTTCTTC; CDR3 protein: CASSGGDGSSYNEQFF
clone size: .; V gene: TRBV4-1; J gene: TRBJ2-2; CDR3 length: 16; D gene: TRBD2; CDR3 DNA: TGCGCCAGCAGCCATGTCCCTAGCGGGAGCACCGGGGAGCTGTTTTTT; CDR3 protein: CASSHVPSGSTGELFF
clone size: .; V gene: TRBV15; J gene: TRBJ2-1; CDR3 length: 14; D gene: .; CDR3 DNA: TGTGCCACCAGCAGTCCCACAGGGCGCAATGAGCAGTTCTTC; CDR3 protein: CATSSPTGRNEQFF
clone size: .; V gene: TRBV30; J gene: TRBJ2-7; CDR3 length: 13; D gene: .; CDR3 DNA: TGTGCCTGGAGTTCGGGGAGACTCTACGAGCAGTACTTC; CDR3 protein: CAWSSGRLYEQYF
clone size: once; V gene: TRBV7-2; J gene: TRBJ1-2; CDR3 length: 16; D gene: .; CDR3 DNA: TGTGCCAGCAGCTTATTGGGTGGCAGCCCCTTGTATGGCTACACCTTC; CDR3 protein: CASSLLGGSPLYGYTF
clone size: .; V gene: TRBV9; J gene: TRBJ2-7; CDR3 length: 14; D gene: .; CDR3 DNA: TGTGCCAGCAGCGTAGAGGGCAGCTCCTACGAGCAGTACTTC; CDR3 protein: CASSVEGSSYEQYF
clone size: .; V gene: TRBV28; J gene: TRBJ2-2; CDR3 length: 18; D gene: TRBD1; CDR3 DNA: TGTGCCAGCAGTTTCCTCTCCCGAGAGGGGGCGGACACCGGGGAGCTGTTTTTT; CDR3 protein: CASSFLSREGADTGELFF
clone size: .; V gene: TRBV27; J gene: TRBJ2-1; CDR3 length: 17; D gene: TRBD2; CDR3 DNA: TGTGCCAGCAGTTTTAGACTAGCGGCCCCAGGCTACAATGAGCAGTTCTTC; CDR3 protein: CASSFRLAAPGYNEQFF
clone size: .; V gene: TRBV10-2; J gene: TRBJ1-5; CDR3 length: 13; D gene: .; CDR3 DNA: TGCGCCAGCAGTGTGCTTAGCAATCAGCCCCAGCATTTT; CDR3 protein: CASSVLSNQPQHF
clone size: .; V gene: TRBV29-1; J gene: TRBJ2-5; CDR3 length: 18; D gene: TRBD1; CDR3 DNA: TGCAGCGTTGAAGTGAGGATGGAGACAGGGCCTCCAGGAGAGACCCAGTACTTC; CDR3 protein: CSVEVRMETGPPGETQYF
clone size: .; V gene: TRBV19; J gene: TRBJ1-2; CDR3 length: 15; D gene: .; CDR3 DNA: TGTGCCAGTACTCCTCGGGACCAAAACCCCTATGGCTACACCTTC; CDR3 protein: CASTPRDQNPYGYTF
clone size: .; V gene: TRBV4-1; J gene: TRBJ2-5; CDR3 length: 15; D gene: .; CDR3 DNA: TGCGCCAGCAGCCAAGAAGGAGTAGCCCAAGAGACCCAGTACTTC; CDR3 protein: CASSQEGVAQETQYF
clone size: .; V gene: TRBV14; J gene: TRBJ1-2; CDR3 length: 13; D gene: .; CDR3 DNA: TGTGCCAGCAGCCTGGCTTCCAACTATGGCTACACCTTC; CDR3 protein: CASSLASNYGYTF
clone size: .; V gene: TRBV20-1; J gene: TRBJ2-1; CDR3 length: 16; D gene: TRBD2; CDR3 DNA: TGCGGTGCAGAAGCCCGGACTAGCGAGGCCTACAATGAGCAGTTCTTC; CDR3 protein: CGAEARTSEAYNEQFF
clone size: .; V gene: TRBV12-3/TRBV12-4; J gene: TRBJ1-2; CDR3 length: 13; D gene: .; CDR3 DNA: TGTGCCAGCAGTTTAGGGTTCGTCTATGGCTACACCTTC; CDR3 protein: CASSLGFVYGYTF
clone size: .; V gene: TRBV4-1; J gene: TRBJ1-1; CDR3 length: 15; D gene: .; CDR3 DNA: TGCGCCAGCAGCCCACAGATAGGGGTGAACACTGAAGCTTTCTTT; CDR3 protein: CASSPQIGVNTEAFF
clone size: .; V gene: TRBV19; J gene: TRBJ2-7; CDR3 length: 13; D gene: .; CDR3 DNA: TGTGCCAGTAGTGCCCAGGGATACTACGAGCAGTACTTC; CDR3 protein: CASSAQGYYEQYF
clone size: .; V gene: TRBV11-2; J gene: TRBJ1-3; CDR3 length: 16; D gene: .; CDR3 DNA: TGTGCCAGCAGCTTGGGTACAGAGAACTCTGGAAACACCATATATTTT; CDR3 protein: CASSLGTENSGNTIYF
clone size: few; V gene: TRBV27; J gene: TRBJ2-7; CDR3 length: 13; D gene: .; CDR3 DNA: TGTGCCAGCAGTTGGGGGGACAGTTACGAGCAGTACTTC; CDR3 protein: CASSWGDSYEQYF
clone size: .; V gene: TRBV19; J gene: TRBJ2-7; CDR3 length: 15; D gene: .; CDR3 DNA: TGTGCCAGTAGTACGGAACAGGGAGAGTTCTACGAGCAGTACTTC; CDR3 protein: CASSTEQGEFYEQYF